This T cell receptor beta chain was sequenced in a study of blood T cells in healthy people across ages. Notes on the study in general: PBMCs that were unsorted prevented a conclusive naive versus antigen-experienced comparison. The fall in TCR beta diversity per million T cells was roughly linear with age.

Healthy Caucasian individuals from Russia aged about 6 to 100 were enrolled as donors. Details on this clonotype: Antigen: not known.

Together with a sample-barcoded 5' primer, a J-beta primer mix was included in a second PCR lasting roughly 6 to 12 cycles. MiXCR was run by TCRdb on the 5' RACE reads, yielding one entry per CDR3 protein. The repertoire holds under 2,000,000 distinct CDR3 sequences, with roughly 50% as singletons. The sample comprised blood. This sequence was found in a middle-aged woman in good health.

CDR3 coding DNA: TGCGCCAGCAGCCTCCACCAGGGCCCCCTCTATGGCTACACCTTC. Encoded protein: CASSLHQGPLYGYTF. The V call is TRBV4-3, the J call TRBJ1-2; possibly TRBD1 for D (5 bases). V lost 4 bases and J 4 bases, leaving 16 bases between the germline ends. The CDR3 contains 15 residues. Germline CDR1 reads LGHNA; CDR2 reads YSLEER.